This T cell receptor beta chain was found in a study of cytomegalovirus exposure and HLA in healthy donors. Only one count was recorded for this clone. No antigen is known for it. General observations from the study: HLA alleles were associated with roughly 17,000 TCR beta sequences in a later analysis at 0.05 false discovery rate. As a later analysis showed, a missense DCLRE1C variant was linked to trimming of TCR beta V- and J-genes.

Vbeta (60) and Jbeta (13) primers were used in the PCR. Produced via immunoSEQ multiplex PCR; TCRdb's table is partial and in-frame only. The sample comprises a few hundred thousand clones, approximately 70% of which are singletons, and 1.5% to 2% rests with the top ten. The V end was cut by 4 bases, the J end by 2 bases, with 18 bases between. Germline V gives CDR1 SGHDT, CDR2 YYEEEE. CDR3 length: 16 residues. The sample consisted of PBMCs. The V and J genes are TRBV5-6 and TRBJ1-1; TRBD1 might be the D (6 bases). The receptor was derived from a woman aged 25-40 years in good health and CMV-seronegative. CDR3 sequence reads: CASSPFTGQLNTEAFF. For the CDR3, the DNA is TGTGCCAGCAGCCCGTTTACCGGACAGTTAAACACTGAAGCTTTCTTT.